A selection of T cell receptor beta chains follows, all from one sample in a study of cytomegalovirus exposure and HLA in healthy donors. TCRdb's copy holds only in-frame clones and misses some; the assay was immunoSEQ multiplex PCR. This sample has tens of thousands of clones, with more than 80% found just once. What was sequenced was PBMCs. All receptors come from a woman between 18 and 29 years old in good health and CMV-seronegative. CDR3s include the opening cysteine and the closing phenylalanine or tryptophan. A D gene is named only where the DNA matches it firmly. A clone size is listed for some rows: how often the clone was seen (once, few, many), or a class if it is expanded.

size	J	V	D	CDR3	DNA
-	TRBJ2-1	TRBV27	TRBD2	CASIFFGRAGNEQFF	TGTGCCAGCATTTTCTTCGGGAGGGCCGGCAATGAGCAGTTCTTC
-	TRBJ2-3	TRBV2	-	CASSDSSTDTQYF	TGTGCCAGCAGTGATAGTAGCACAGATACGCAGTATTTT
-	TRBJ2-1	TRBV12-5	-	CASAPPGVGYNEQFF	TGTGCTAGTGCCCCCCCAGGGGTGGGCTACAATGAGCAGTTCTTC
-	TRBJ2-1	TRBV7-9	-	CASSLSPRDNEQFF	TGTGCCAGCAGCTTAAGTCCCCGGGACAATGAGCAGTTCTTC
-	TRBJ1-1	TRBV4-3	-	CASSQARAVEGTEAFF	TGCGCCAGCAGCCAGGCCAGGGCCGTTGAAGGCACTGAAGCTTTCTTT
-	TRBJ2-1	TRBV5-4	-	CASSDLASNEQFF	TGTGCCAGCAGCGACCTGGCTAGCAATGAGCAGTTCTTC
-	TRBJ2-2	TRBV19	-	CASRGQGQGRTGELFF	TGTGCCAGTAGGGGGCAGGGACAAGGACGCACCGGGGAGCTGTTTTTT
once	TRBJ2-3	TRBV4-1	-	CASSQDGERVDTQYF	TGCGCCAGCAGCCAAGATGGGGAGAGGGTAGATACGCAGTATTTT
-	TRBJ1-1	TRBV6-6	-	CASSSGNTEAFF	TGTGCCAGCAGTTCAGGGAACACTGAAGCTTTCTTT
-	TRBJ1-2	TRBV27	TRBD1	CASSFGQGAGYTF	TGTGCCAGCAGTTTTGGACAGGGAGCAGGCTACACCTTC
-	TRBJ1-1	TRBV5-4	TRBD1	CARGTGGTTEAFF	TGTGCCAGGGGGACAGGGGGAACGACTGAAGCTTTCTTT
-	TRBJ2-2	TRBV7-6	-	CASSRTHGVGELFF	TGTGCCAGCAGCCGCACCCACGGGGTCGGGGAGCTGTTTTTT
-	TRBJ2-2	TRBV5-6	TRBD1	CASKLTGVWTGELFF	TGTGCCAGCAAGTTAACAGGGGTCTGGACCGGGGAGCTGTTTTTT
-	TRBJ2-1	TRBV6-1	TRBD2	CASKGLAGGGDEQFF	TGTGCCAGCAAGGGACTAGCGGGAGGGGGGGATGAGCAGTTCTTC
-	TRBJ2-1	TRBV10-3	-	CAISEYSSGEQFF	TGTGCCATCAGTGAATATTCGTCGGGGGAGCAGTTCTTC
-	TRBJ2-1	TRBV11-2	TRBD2	CASSLGLTASGRINEQFF	TGTGCCAGCAGCTTAGGCTTGACTGCTAGCGGGAGAATCAATGAGCAGTTCTTC
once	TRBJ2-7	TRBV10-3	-	CAISETGRGEQYF	TGTGCCATCAGTGAGACAGGGCGCGGCGAGCAGTACTTC